The entry that follows covers one T cell receptor beta chain sequence. The antigen remains unidentified. The data are from a study of CD8 T cells in ankylosing spondylitis. Overall study findings and caveats: Earlier authors reported some of these motif variants in reactive arthritis synovial fluid and blood. Reports say disease-linked clones showed up significantly more in matched ankylosing spondylitis synovial fluid.

The V and J ends lost 3 bases and 2 bases, in that order; junction bases with no gene match: 4. CDR1 MDHEN and CDR2 SYDVKM come from the germline V gene. CDR3 length: 15 residues. One entry per CDR3 protein, called by TCRdb with MiXCR from the 5' RACE reads. The sample records 200,000 to 250,000 distinct CDR3 sequences, 9.5% to 12% being singletons. The J gene is TRBJ1-5, the V gene TRBV28; 7 nucleotides match TRBD1. The origin of this receptor is a male donor with ankylosing spondylitis or in good health (not recorded which). Sequencing was carried out using blood, either unsorted or a sorted T cell fraction (not recorded which). As DNA, the CDR3 is TGTGCCAGCAGTTTCCGAGGACAGGGCAATCAGCCCCAGCATTTT. Its translation is CASSFRGQGNQPQHF. The full variable domain, with the rest looked up from reference TRBV28 and TRBJ1-5, is DVKVTQSSRYLVKRTGEKVFLECVQDMDHENMFWYRQDPGLGLRLIYFSYDVKMKEKGDIPEGYSVSREKKERFSLILESASTNQTSMYLCASSFRGQGNQPQHFGDGTRLSIL.